This TCR beta chain appears in the sequencing data of a study of T cell repertoires in cytomegalovirus infection. As for the study in general: Through public TCR beta signatures, both CMV infection and matching HLA type were indicated. Study results and caveats: Ex vivo, HLA-C-restricted CMV-specific TCR beta clonotypes prevailed over the rest of the response. Identification of carriers of CMV plus the relevant HLA was achieved through cumulative public TCR beta family frequency.

TCRdb analysed the reads with MiXCR anew, one entry per CDR3 protein. The sample has under 50,000 distinct CDR3 sequences, about a fifth seen once. The germline gives CDR1 DFQATT, CDR2 SNEGSKA (reference sequence). V lost 1 base, J lost 2 bases, and 9 bases lay in between. The CDR3 is made up of 13 amino acids. The table lists this clonotype with a count of one. The target antigen is unknown. J is TRBJ2-7 and V is TRBV20-1; a possible D gene is TRBD1 (6 bases). This clonotype was obtained from a human donor in good health (CMV status not recorded). Some clones in this sample may be carry-over from other donors' samples. This specimen was CD8+ T cells from cultured PBMCs, taken from culture after CMV antigen stimulation. The CDR3 region is CSARGTDPYEQYF. The CDR3, as DNA: TGCAGTGCTAGAGGGACAGACCCCTACGAGCAGTACTTC.